This is a list of T cell receptor beta chains from one sample in a study of cytomegalovirus exposure and HLA in healthy donors. The assay was immunoSEQ multiplex PCR, and TCRdb's table has in-frame clones only and misses some. This repertoire shows over 75,000 clones, 64% found once; its top ten account for about 2.5%. Sequences were obtained from PBMCs. These receptors originate from a human donor in good health. The CDR3 runs from the conserved cysteine through the conserved F or W. Fields, in order: J gene, V gene, clone size, D gene, CDR3 DNA, CDR3 protein. D genes are given only for firm matches. Where a row states a size, it is once, few, many or the class of an expanded clone; other rows omit it.

J: TRBJ1-3
V: TRBV27
size: -
D: -
DNA: TGTGCCAGCAGTTTAATGTACGGGAACACCATATATTTT
CDR3: CASSLMYGNTIYF

J: TRBJ2-5
V: TRBV11-3
size: -
D: -
DNA: TGTGCCAGCAGTTTTAACAGGGCGTACCAAGAGACCCAGTACTTC
CDR3: CASSFNRAYQETQYF

J: TRBJ2-2
V: TRBV18
size: -
D: TRBD1
DNA: TGTGCCAGCTCACGACAGGGTGTGAACACCGGGGAGCTGTTTTTT
CDR3: CASSRQGVNTGELFF

J: TRBJ1-1
V: TRBV4-1
size: -
D: -
DNA: TGCGCCAGCAGCCAAGCATGGGAGGGGGATGAAGCTTTCTTT
CDR3: CASSQAWEGDEAFF

J: TRBJ1-6
V: TRBV28
size: -
D: -
DNA: TGTGCCAGCAGTTTATCCGACAGAAATAATTCACCCCTCCACTTT
CDR3: CASSLSDRNNSPLHF

J: TRBJ2-7
V: TRBV2
size: -
D: -
DNA: TGTGCCAGCAGTGAAAAGGTAATAGCGTACCACGAGCAGTACTTC
CDR3: CASSEKVIAYHEQYF

J: TRBJ1-6
V: TRBV9
size: -
D: TRBD1
DNA: TGTGCCAGCAGCACGGGACAGGGGGCGTTTTATAGCACCCTCCACTTT
CDR3: CASSTGQGAFYSTLHF

J: TRBJ1-4
V: TRBV19
size: -
D: -
DNA: TGTGCCAGTAGTAAAGATGTGTCTGATGAAAAACTGTTTTTT
CDR3: CASSKDVSDEKLFF

J: TRBJ2-3
V: TRBV18
size: -
D: TRBD2
DNA: TGTGCCAGCTCACCACCGGCGGGGGGTTTTGCAGATACGCAGTATTTT
CDR3: CASSPPAGGFADTQYF

J: TRBJ1-5
V: TRBV27
size: few
D: -
DNA: TGTGCCAGCAGCCCCCGGGAGGATCAGCCCCAGCATTTT
CDR3: CASSPREDQPQHF

J: TRBJ2-2
V: TRBV4-3
size: -
D: TRBD1
DNA: TGCGCCAGCAGCCTAGACAGGGTTTCCGGGGAGCTGTTTTTT
CDR3: CASSLDRVSGELFF

J: TRBJ2-6
V: TRBV19
size: -
D: -
DNA: TGTGCCAGCTCTTTACAGTCCAACGTCCTGACTTTC
CDR3: CASSLQSNVLTF

J: TRBJ2-3
V: TRBV18
size: -
D: -
DNA: TGTGCCAGCTCCCCGGGTGCTAGCACAGATACGCAGTATTTT
CDR3: CASSPGASTDTQYF

J: TRBJ1-1
V: TRBV27
size: few
D: TRBD1
DNA: TGTGCCAGCAGTCCGACAGGGTCGGGCGTAGCTTTCTTT
CDR3: CASSPTGSGVAFF

J: TRBJ2-1
V: TRBV28
size: -
D: TRBD2
DNA: TGTGCCAGCAGTTCCGCTAGCGGGGGGGCGGAATACAATGAGCAGTTCTTC
CDR3: CASSSASGGAEYNEQFF

J: TRBJ2-6
V: TRBV5-6
size: few
D: -
DNA: TGTGCCAGCAGCTTGGTGACAGGACAAATTACTGGGGCCAACGTCCTGACTTTC
CDR3: CASSLVTGQITGANVLTF

J: TRBJ1-4
V: TRBV29-1
size: few
D: -
DNA: TGCAGCGTTGGGGGGGGGCAGGGAGAAAAACTGTTTTTT
CDR3: CSVGGGQGEKLFF

J: TRBJ2-1
V: TRBV15
size: once
D: -
DNA: TGTGCCACCAGCAGAGATCTGACAGTGTCCTACAATGAGCAGTTCTTC
CDR3: CATSRDLTVSYNEQFF

J: TRBJ2-2
V: TRBV6-1
size: -
D: TRBD2
DNA: TGTGCTTTAGCCATGCGGGGGGGTACCGGGGAGCTGTTTTTT
CDR3: CALAMRGGTGELFF

J: TRBJ2-2
V: TRBV15
size: -
D: TRBD2
DNA: TGTGCCACCAGCAGAGATTGGGGGGGTCTCCCGGAGCTGTTTTTT
CDR3: CATSRDWGGLPELFF

J: TRBJ1-2
V: TRBV7-2
size: few
D: TRBD1
DNA: TGTGCCAGCAGCTTAATCGACAGGGGCCACTATGGCTACACCTTC
CDR3: CASSLIDRGHYGYTF

J: TRBJ2-3
V: TRBV11-3
size: -
D: TRBD1
DNA: TGTGCCAGCAGCTTCGGACAGGGGGCGCGGTCTGATACGCAGTATTTT
CDR3: CASSFGQGARSDTQYF

J: TRBJ1-2
V: TRBV5-1
size: -
D: TRBD1
DNA: TGCGCCAGCAGCAAGACGCCCGGGACAGGGGGCGGGATGAATGGCTACACCTTC
CDR3: CASSKTPGTGGGMNGYTF

J: TRBJ2-5
V: TRBV11-1
size: -
D: TRBD1
DNA: TGTGCCAGCAGCCAGGGACAGGGGGAGACCCAGTACTTC
CDR3: CASSQGQGETQYF

J: TRBJ2-1
V: TRBV2
size: -
D: -
DNA: TGTGCCAGCAGTGGTTTGGCAGGGCAATACAATGAGCAGTTCTTC
CDR3: CASSGLAGQYNEQFF

J: TRBJ2-1
V: TRBV14
size: -
D: -
DNA: TGTGCCAGCAGCCAAGTTAATGCGGGGGTCAGGGGTGAGCAGTTCTTC
CDR3: CASSQVNAGVRGEQFF

J: TRBJ2-7
V: TRBV5-4
size: -
D: -
DNA: TGTGCCAGCAGCTTGGGCGGGGTGCTGTACGAGCAGTACTTC
CDR3: CASSLGGVLYEQYF

J: TRBJ1-3
V: TRBV6-1
size: -
D: -
DNA: TGTGCCAGCAGTGAAGCTATGGCGGGCGGAAACACCATATATTTT
CDR3: CASSEAMAGGNTIYF

J: TRBJ1-6
V: TRBV7-6
size: -
D: -
DNA: TGTGCCAGCAGCTTTTCCCCGGGTTCTAATTCACCCCTCCACTTT
CDR3: CASSFSPGSNSPLHF

J: TRBJ2-5
V: TRBV27
size: -
D: -
DNA: TGTGCCAGCAGTTTATATAGGGCAGACAGTGACCAAGAGACCCAGTACTTC
CDR3: CASSLYRADSDQETQYF

J: TRBJ2-3
V: TRBV19
size: -
D: TRBD1
DNA: TGTGCCAGTAATACCGGGACAGGGGGTTTGGATACGCAGTATTTT
CDR3: CASNTGTGGLDTQYF

J: TRBJ1-5
V: TRBV27
size: few
D: TRBD1
DNA: TGTGCCAGCAGTGCCCGGGACAGTCAAAGTTATAGCAATCAGCCCCAGCATTTT
CDR3: CASSARDSQSYSNQPQHF

J: TRBJ1-3
V: TRBV4-2
size: -
D: -
DNA: TGTGCCAGCAGCCTCGACCGACAGGTCTCTGGAAACACCATATATTTT
CDR3: CASSLDRQVSGNTIYF

J: TRBJ2-1
V: TRBV19
size: few
D: -
DNA: TGTGCCAGTAGTCCTGGGGCCTATTCCTACAATGAGCAGTTCTTC
CDR3: CASSPGAYSYNEQFF

J: TRBJ1-2
V: TRBV19
size: -
D: TRBD1
DNA: TGTGCCAGTAGTACCTTCGCCGGGACAGGGTATGGCTACACCTTC
CDR3: CASSTFAGTGYGYTF

J: TRBJ1-6
V: TRBV6-6
size: -
D: -
DNA: TGTGCCAGCAGTTACTCCTCAGGGGACGGTAATTCACCCCTCCACTTT
CDR3: CASSYSSGDGNSPLHF

J: TRBJ1-1
V: TRBV19
size: -
D: TRBD1
DNA: TGTGCCAGTCAGGCAGGGGGCATGAACACTGAAGCTTTCTTT
CDR3: CASQAGGMNTEAFF

J: TRBJ2-5
V: TRBV6-1
size: few
D: -
DNA: TGTGCCAGCAGCCATCAAGAGACCCAGTACTTC
CDR3: CASSHQETQYF

J: TRBJ2-2
V: TRBV7-2
size: -
D: -
DNA: TGTGCCAGCAGCACAAGGGGGGGCTATCCCGGGGAGCTGTTTTTT
CDR3: CASSTRGGYPGELFF

J: TRBJ2-7
V: TRBV5-1
size: -
D: TRBD2
DNA: TGCGCCAGCAGCCCGACTAGCGGGGCCTACGAGCAGTACTTC
CDR3: CASSPTSGAYEQYF

J: TRBJ2-1
V: TRBV7-9
size: -
D: TRBD2
DNA: TGTGCCAGCAGCCGTCCGCTAGCGGGTCACAATGAGCAGTTCTTC
CDR3: CASSRPLAGHNEQFF

J: TRBJ1-1
V: TRBV29-1
size: -
D: -
DNA: TGCAGCGTTGAGAGGGTCGGATTGGGGAGCACTGAAGCTTTCTTT
CDR3: CSVERVGLGSTEAFF

J: TRBJ2-1
V: TRBV19
size: -
D: -
DNA: TGTGCCAGTAGTATATCCCGGGGGGCCGGCAATGAGCAGTTCTTC
CDR3: CASSISRGAGNEQFF

J: TRBJ1-5
V: TRBV6-6
size: -
D: -
DNA: TGTGCCAGCAGTACGAGGGCTGCTAAGAATCAGCCCCAGCATTTT
CDR3: CASSTRAAKNQPQHF

J: TRBJ1-2
V: TRBV19
size: few
D: -
DNA: TGTGCCAGTAGTACAACAGGCTACCAAGGCTACACCTTC
CDR3: CASSTTGYQGYTF

J: TRBJ2-1
V: TRBV19
size: -
D: -
DNA: TGTGCCAGTAGTAGCCGGCGAGCGGCGGGTCTGGCCTATGAGCAGTTCTTC
CDR3: CASSSRRAAGLAYEQFF

J: TRBJ2-3
V: TRBV6-1
size: few
D: TRBD2
DNA: TGTGCCAGCAGTGAAGCGCACTACGGGGCTAGCGGGGACGGTACAGATACGCAGTATTTT
CDR3: CASSEAHYGASGDGTDTQYF

J: TRBJ2-1
V: TRBV5-8
size: few
D: TRBD2
DNA: TGTGCCAGCAGGGCTAGCGGGGCCTACAATGAGCAGTTCTTC
CDR3: CASRASGAYNEQFF

J: TRBJ2-7
V: TRBV11-3
size: -
D: TRBD1
DNA: TGTGCCAGCAGCTATCAGTGGACAACCGGACAGGGGTCTAGAGAGCAGTACTTC
CDR3: CASSYQWTTGQGSREQYF